Sequencing of this TCR beta chain was carried out in a study of identical twins. Trimming cost V 4 bases and J 4 bases, with 10 bases left between them. Germline CDR1 is MNHEY and CDR2 is SVGEGT. This CDR3 is 14 amino acids long. TCRdb re-called the 5' RACE reads through MiXCR, storing one row per CDR3 protein. This repertoire shows roughly 350,000 distinct CDR3 sequences, 9% to 10% found once; its top ten account for 7.5% to 9.5%. This chain joins TRBV6-2 or TRBV6-3 and TRBJ1-4; the D is unclear. The clonotype originates from a woman between 50 and 59 years old in good health. Source material: naive T cells sorted from blood. The DNA of the CDR3 is TGTGCCAGCAGTTTAAGGAGGGTTAATGAAAAACTGTTTTTT. This translates into CASSLRRVNEKLFF.